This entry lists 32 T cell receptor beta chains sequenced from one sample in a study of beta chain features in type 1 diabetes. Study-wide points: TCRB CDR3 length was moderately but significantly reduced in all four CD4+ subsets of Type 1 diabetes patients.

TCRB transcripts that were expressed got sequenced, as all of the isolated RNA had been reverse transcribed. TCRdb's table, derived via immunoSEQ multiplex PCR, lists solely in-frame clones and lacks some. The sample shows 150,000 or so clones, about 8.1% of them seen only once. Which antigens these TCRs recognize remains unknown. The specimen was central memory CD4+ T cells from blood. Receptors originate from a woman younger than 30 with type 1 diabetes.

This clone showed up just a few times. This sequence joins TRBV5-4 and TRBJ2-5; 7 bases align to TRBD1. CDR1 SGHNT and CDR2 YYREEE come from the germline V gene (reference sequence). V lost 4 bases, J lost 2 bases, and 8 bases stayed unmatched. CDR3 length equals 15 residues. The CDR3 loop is CASSRDRDSQETQYF. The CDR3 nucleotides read TGTGCCAGCAGCCGTGACAGGGATTCGCAAGAGACCCAGTACTTC.

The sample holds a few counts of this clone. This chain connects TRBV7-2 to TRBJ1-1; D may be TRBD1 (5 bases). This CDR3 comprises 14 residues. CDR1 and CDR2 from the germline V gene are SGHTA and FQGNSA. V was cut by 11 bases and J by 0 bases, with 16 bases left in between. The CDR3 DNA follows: TGTGCCGAGTCACAGGAGTCCATGAACACTGAAGCTTTCTTT. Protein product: CAESQESMNTEAFF.

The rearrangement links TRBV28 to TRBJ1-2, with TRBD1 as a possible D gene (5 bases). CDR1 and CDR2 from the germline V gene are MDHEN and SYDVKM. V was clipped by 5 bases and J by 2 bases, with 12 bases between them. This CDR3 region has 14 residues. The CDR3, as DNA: TGTGCCAGCAGTCCGATGGGGGGGAACTATGGCTACACCTTC. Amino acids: CASSPMGGNYGYTF.

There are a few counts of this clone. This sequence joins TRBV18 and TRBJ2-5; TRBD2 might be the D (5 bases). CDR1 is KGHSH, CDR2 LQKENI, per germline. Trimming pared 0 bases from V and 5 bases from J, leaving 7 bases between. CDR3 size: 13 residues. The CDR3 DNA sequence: TGTGCCAGCTCACCACCGGGGAGCGAGACCCAGTACTTC. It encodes CASSPPGSETQYF.

The CDR3 spells CASSDRDTGELFF. CDR3 in DNA: TGTGCCAGCAGTGACAGGGACACCGGGGAGCTGTTTTTT. The chain joins TRBV6-6 to TRBJ2-2; 7 positions match TRBD1. The CDR3 sequence is 13 residues long. Germline CDR1 is MNHNY and CDR2 is SVGAGI (reference sequence). The V segment lost 5 bases and the J segment 3 bases; nucleotides outside the gene matches: 0.

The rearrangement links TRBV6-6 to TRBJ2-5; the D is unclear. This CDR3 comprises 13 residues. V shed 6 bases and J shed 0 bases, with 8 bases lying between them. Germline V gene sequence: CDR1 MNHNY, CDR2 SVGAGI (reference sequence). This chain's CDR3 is CASRPYNQETQYF. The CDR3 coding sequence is TGTGCCAGCAGGCCTTACAACCAAGAGACCCAGTACTTC.

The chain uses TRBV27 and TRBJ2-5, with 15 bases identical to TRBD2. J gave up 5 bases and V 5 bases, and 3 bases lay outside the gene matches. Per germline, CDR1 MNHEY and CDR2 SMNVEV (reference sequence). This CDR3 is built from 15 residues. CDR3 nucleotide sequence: TGTGCCAGCAGTGCCGGACTAGCGGGGGGGGAGACCCAGTACTTC. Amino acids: CASSAGLAGGETQYF.

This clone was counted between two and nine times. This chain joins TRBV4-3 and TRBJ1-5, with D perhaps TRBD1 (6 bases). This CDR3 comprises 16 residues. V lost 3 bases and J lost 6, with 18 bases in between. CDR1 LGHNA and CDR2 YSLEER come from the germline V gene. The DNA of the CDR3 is TGCGCCAGCAGCCAGAATACAGGGAGAGAGGGTCAGCCCCAGCATTTT. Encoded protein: CASSQNTGREGQPQHF.

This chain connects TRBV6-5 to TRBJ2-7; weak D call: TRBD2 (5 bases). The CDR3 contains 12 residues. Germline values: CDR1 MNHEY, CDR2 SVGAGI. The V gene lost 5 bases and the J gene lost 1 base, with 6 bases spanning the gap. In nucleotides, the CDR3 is TGTGCCAGCAGTAGAGGGTCCTACGAGCAGTACTTC. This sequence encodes CASSRGSYEQYF.

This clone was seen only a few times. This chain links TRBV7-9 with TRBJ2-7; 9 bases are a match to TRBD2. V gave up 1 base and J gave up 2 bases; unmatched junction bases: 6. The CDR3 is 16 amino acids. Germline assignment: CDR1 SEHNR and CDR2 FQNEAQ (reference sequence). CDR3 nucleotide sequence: TGTGCCAGCAGCTTAGGCCTAGCGGGGCCTACCTACGAGCAGTACTTC. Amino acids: CASSLGLAGPTYEQYF.

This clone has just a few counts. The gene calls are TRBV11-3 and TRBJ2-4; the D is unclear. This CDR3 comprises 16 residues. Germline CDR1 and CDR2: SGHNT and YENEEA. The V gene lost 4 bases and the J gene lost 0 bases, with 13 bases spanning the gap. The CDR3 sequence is CASSSQAGLAKNIQYF. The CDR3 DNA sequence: TGTGCCAGCAGCTCCCAAGCCGGGTTAGCCAAAAACATTCAGTACTTC.

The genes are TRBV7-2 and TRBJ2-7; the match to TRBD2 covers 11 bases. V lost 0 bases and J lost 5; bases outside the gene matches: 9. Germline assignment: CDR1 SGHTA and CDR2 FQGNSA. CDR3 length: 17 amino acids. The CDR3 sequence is CASSLAGLAGGIHEQYF. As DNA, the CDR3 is TGTGCCAGCAGCTTAGCGGGGCTAGCGGGAGGAATCCACGAGCAGTACTTC.

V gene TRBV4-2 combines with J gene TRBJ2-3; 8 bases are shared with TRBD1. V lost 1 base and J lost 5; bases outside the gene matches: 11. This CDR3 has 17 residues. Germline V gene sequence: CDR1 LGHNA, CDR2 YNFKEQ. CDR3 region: CASSQGWIRGPEDTQYF. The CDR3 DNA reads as TGTGCCAGCAGCCAAGGTTGGATCAGGGGGCCGGAAGATACGCAGTATTTT.

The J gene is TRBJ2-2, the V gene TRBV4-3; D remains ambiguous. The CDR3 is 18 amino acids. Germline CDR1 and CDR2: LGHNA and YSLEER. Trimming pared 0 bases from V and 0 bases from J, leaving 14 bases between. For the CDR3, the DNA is TGCGCCAGCAGCCAAGACTCGCACTCTTTTACGAACACCGGGGAGCTGTTTTTT. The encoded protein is CASSQDSHSFTNTGELFF.

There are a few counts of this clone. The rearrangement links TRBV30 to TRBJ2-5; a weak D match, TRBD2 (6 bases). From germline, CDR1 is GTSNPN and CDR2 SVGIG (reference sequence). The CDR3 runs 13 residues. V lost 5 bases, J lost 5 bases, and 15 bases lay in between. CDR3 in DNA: TGTGCCTGGGACCCGACCCGGGAGGAGACCCAGTACTTC. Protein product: CAWDPTREETQYF.

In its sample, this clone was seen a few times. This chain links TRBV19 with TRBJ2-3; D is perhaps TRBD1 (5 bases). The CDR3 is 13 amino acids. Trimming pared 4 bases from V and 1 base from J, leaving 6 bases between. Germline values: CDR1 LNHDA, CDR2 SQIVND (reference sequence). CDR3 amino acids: CASSTGRTDTQYF. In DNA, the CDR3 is TGTGCCAGTAGTACAGGGCGCACAGATACGCAGTATTTT.

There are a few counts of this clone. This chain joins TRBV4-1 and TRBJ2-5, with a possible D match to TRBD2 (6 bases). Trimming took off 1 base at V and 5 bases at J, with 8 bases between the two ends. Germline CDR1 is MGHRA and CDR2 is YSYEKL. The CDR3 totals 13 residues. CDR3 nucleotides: TGCGCCAGCAGCCAAGCGGGGGTGGAGACCCAGTACTTC. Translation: CASSQAGVETQYF.

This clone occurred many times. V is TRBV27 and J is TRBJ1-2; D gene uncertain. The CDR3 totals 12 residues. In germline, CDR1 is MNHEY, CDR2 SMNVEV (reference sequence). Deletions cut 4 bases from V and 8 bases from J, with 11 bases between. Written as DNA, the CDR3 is TGTGCCAGCAGTTCTAACTCGGGAGGCTACACCTTC. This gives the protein CASSSNSGGYTF.

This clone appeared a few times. CDR3 sequence reads: CASSSMGSGLNEKLFF. In DNA form, the CDR3 reads TGTGCCAGCAGCTCTATGGGGAGCGGACTTAATGAAAAACTGTTTTTT. The chain recombines TRBV7-2 with TRBJ1-4; no reliable D call. This CDR3 is built from 16 residues. The germline V and J ends were trimmed by 4 bases and 4 bases, with 16 bases remaining between them. CDR1 is SGHTA, CDR2 FQGNSA, per germline.

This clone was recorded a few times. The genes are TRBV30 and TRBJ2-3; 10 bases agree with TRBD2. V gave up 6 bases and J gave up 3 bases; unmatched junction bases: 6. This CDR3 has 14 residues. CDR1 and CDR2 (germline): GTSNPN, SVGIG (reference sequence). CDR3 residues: CACGLAAVTDTQYF. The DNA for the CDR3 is TGTGCCTGTGGACTAGCGGCAGTGACAGATACGCAGTATTTT.

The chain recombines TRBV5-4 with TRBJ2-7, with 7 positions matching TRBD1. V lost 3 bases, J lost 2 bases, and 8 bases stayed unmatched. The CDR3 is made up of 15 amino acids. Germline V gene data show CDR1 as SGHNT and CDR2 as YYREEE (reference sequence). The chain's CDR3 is CASSSRQGRTYEQYF. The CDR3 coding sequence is TGTGCCAGCAGCTCTCGACAGGGAAGGACCTACGAGCAGTACTTC.

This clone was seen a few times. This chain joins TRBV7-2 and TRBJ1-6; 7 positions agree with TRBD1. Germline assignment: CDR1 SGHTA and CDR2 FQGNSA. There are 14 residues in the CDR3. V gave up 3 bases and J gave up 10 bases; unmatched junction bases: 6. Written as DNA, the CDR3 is TGTGCCAGCAGCTTGGGACAGCTCGGGTCACCCCTCCACTTT. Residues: CASSLGQLGSPLHF.

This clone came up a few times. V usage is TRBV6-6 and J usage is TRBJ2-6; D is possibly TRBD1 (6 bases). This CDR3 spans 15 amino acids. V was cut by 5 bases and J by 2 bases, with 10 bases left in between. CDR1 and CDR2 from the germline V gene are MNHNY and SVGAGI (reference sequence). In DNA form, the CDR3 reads TGTGCCAGCAGTCTACAGGGTGCTGGGGCCAACGTCCTGACTTTC. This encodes CASSLQGAGANVLTF.

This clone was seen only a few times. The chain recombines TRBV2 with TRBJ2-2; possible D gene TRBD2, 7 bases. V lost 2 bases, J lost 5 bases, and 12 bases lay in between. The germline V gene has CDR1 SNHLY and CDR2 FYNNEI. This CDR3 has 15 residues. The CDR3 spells CASSEWGGRTGELFF. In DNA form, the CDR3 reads TGTGCCAGCAGTGAATGGGGGGGCCGGACCGGGGAGCTGTTTTTT.

This chain's CDR3 is CAISDPLGGSGGKTQYF. The CDR3 DNA is TGTGCCATCAGTGACCCCCTGGGGGGATCAGGGGGGAAGACCCAGTACTTC. V is TRBV10-3 and J is TRBJ2-5; a possible D gene is TRBD1 (7 bases). Between the trimmed V and J ends, which lost 3 bases and 6 bases, there was a span of 23 bases. Germline V gene lookup returns CDR1 ENHRY and CDR2 SYGVKD. The CDR3 sequence is 17 residues long.

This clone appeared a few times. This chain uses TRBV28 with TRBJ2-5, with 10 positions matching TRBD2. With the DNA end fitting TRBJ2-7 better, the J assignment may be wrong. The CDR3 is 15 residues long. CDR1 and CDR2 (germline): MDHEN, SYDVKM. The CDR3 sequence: CASSSTGAGGFEQYF. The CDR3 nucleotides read TGTGCCAGCAGTTCCACAGGAGCGGGAGGGTTCGAGCAGTACTTC.

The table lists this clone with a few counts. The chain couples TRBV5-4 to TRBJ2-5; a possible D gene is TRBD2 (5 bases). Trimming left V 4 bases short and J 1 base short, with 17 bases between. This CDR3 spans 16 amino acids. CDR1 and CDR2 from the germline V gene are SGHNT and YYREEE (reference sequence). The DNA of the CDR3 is TGTGCCAGCAGCCTCAGAGAGGGCTACGTCCAAGAGACCCAGTACTTC. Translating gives CASSLREGYVQETQYF.

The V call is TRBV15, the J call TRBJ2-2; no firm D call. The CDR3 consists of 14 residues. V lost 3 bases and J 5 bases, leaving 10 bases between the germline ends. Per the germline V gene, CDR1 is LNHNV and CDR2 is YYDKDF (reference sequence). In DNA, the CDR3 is TGTGCCACCAGCAGGGCTAGTGGGACCGGGGAGCTGTTTTTT. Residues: CATSRASGTGELFF.

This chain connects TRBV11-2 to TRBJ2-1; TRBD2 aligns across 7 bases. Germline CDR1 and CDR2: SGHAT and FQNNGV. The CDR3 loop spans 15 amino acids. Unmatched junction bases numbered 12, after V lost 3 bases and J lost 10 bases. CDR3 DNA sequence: TGTGCCAGCAGCTTCAACACGGGAGGCTCGAGGGAGCAGTTCTTC. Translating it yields CASSFNTGGSREQFF.

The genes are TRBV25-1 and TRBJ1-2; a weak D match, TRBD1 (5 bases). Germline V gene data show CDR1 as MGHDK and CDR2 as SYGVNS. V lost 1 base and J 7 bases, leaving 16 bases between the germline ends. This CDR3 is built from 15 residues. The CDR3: CASSELTSRDGGYTF. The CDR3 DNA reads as TGTGCCAGCAGTGAATTAACCTCCAGGGATGGTGGCTACACCTTC.

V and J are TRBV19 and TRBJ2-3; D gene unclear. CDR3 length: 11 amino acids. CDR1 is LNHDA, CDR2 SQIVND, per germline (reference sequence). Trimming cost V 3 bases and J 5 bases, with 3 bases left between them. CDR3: CASSILDTQYF. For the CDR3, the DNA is TGTGCCAGTAGTATCCTAGATACGCAGTATTTT.

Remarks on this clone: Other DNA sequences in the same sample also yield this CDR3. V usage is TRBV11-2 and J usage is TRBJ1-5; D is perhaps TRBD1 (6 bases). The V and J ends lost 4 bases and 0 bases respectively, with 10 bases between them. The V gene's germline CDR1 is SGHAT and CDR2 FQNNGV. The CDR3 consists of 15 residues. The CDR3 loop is CASSSRGYSNQPQHF. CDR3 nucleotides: TGTGCCAGCAGCTCCAGGGGATATAGCAATCAGCCCCAGCATTTT. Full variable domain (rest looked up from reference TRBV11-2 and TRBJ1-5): EAGVAQSPRYKIIEKRQSVAFWCNPISGHATLYWYQQILGQGPKLLIQFQNNGVVDDSQLPKDRFSAERLKGVDSTLKIQPAKLEDSAVYLCASSSRGYSNQPQHFGDGTRLSIL.